The 21 T cell receptor beta chains presented below share a single source sample, sequenced in a study of shared clonotypes between healthy human individuals. Generated by immunoSEQ multiplex PCR, the TCRdb table keeps only in-frame clones and is missing some. This sample has some 660,000 clones, with less than 80% found just once. The sequenced sample was memory CD4+ T cells sorted from blood. Specified subset: CD45RA-negative fraction. These receptor sequences come from a young woman in good health.

A word on this clone: At the DNA level, this CDR3 is encoded by other sequences in the same sample as well. The CDR3 is CASSAGRGQPQHF. For the CDR3, the DNA is TGTGCCAGTAGTGCAGGCAGGGGGCAGCCCCAGCATTTT. The genes are TRBV19 and TRBJ1-5; 7 nucleotides agree with TRBD1. Losses at the gene ends were 5 bases for V and 7 bases for J; bases not matched to a gene: 5. This CDR3 region has 13 residues. Per germline, CDR1 LNHDA and CDR2 SQIVND (reference sequence).

This chain joins TRBV27 and TRBJ1-5; D is perhaps TRBD1 (6 bases). V was shortened by 6 bases and J by 4 bases, with 16 bases between the two germline ends. This CDR3 comprises 15 residues. CDR1 and CDR2 from the germline V gene are MNHEY and SMNVEV (reference sequence). CDR3 loop: CASRTDRSTNQPQHF. The CDR3 coding sequence is TGTGCCAGCAGAACCGACAGGTCTACGAATCAGCCCCAGCATTTT.

The J gene is TRBJ2-1, the V gene TRBV29-1, with D uncertain. V was shortened by 6 bases and J by 6 bases, with 9 bases between the two germline ends. This CDR3 has 11 amino acids. Germline V gene data show CDR1 as SQVTM and CDR2 as ANQGSEA. Here the CDR3 reads CSVRYSNEQFF. In DNA, the CDR3 is TGCAGCGTCAGGTACTCCAATGAGCAGTTCTTC.

There are a few counts of this clone. CDR3: CASSLIETGSNEQFF. CDR3 DNA: TGCGCCAGCAGCTTGATCGAGACAGGGTCTAATGAGCAGTTCTTC. This chain links TRBV5-1 with TRBJ2-1; TRBD1 matches 7 bases. With V trimmed by 1 base and J by 7 bases, 8 bases remained unmatched. Looked up from germline, CDR1 is SGHRS and CDR2 is YFSETQ. The CDR3 runs 15 residues. Filled out from reference TRBV5-1 and TRBJ2-1, the complete variable domain reads KAGVTQTPRYLIKTRGQQVTLSCSPISGHRSVSWYQQTPGQGLQFLFEYFSETQRNKGNFPGRFSGRQFSNSRSEMNVSTLELGDSALYLCASSLIETGSNEQFFGPGTRLTVL.

The chain carries TRBV5-1 and TRBJ1-2; 7 bases are a match to TRBD1. Per germline, CDR1 SGHRS and CDR2 YFSETQ. The ends lost 2 bases at V and 5 bases at J; junction bases unmatched: 6. The CDR3 is 14 amino acids. The CDR3 DNA reads as TGCGCCAGCAGCTTCGAAGGGGGCTCTTATGGCTACACCTTC. Translating it yields CASSFEGGSYGYTF.

This sequence joins TRBV29-1 and TRBJ2-3; D is ambiguous. Germline-derived CDR1 and CDR2 are SQVTM and ANQGSEA. This CDR3 is 14 amino acids long. Trimming cost V 4 bases and J 0 bases, with 11 bases left between them. This CDR3 is CSVGSLYSTDTQYF. DNA of the CDR3: TGCAGCGTTGGTTCACTCTATAGCACAGATACGCAGTATTTT.

The chain has TRBV21-1 and TRBJ2-7; the table's D call, TRBD1, has no DNA check behind it. TRBV21-1 is recorded as a pseudogene. The CDR3 totals 16 residues. The CDR3 region has the DNA TGTGCCAGCAGCAAGGCAGGCAGCCACACGTCCTACGAGCAGTACTTC. It is translated as CASSKAGSHTSYEQYF.

This clone has only one observation. This chain uses TRBV6-5 with TRBJ1-1; tentatively, D is TRBD1 (6 bases). Trimming took 4 bases from V and 5 from J, leaving 11 bases between them. Germline assignment: CDR1 MNHEY and CDR2 SVGAGI. The CDR3 contains 13 residues. CDR3 nucleotide sequence: TGTGCCAGCAGTTCATACAGGGATACTGAAGCTTTCTTT. Amino acid sequence: CASSSYRDTEAFF.

This sequence joins TRBV18 and TRBJ2-5, with D unresolved. Germline V gene lookup returns CDR1 KGHSH and CDR2 LQKENI. This CDR3 is built from 13 residues. Trimming stripped 6 bases from V and 5 bases from J, with 13 bases between. In DNA form, the CDR3 reads TGTGCCAGCTCTCCGCAAGGGCTCGAGACCCAGTACTTC. This gives the protein CASSPQGLETQYF.

This clone showed up just once. This chain links TRBV7-9 with TRBJ1-1, with D uncertain. The CDR3 is 12 amino acids. Trimming shortened V by 7 bases and J by 1 base, and 7 bases separated the two germline ends. Germline CDR1 reads SEHNR; CDR2 reads FQNEAQ (reference sequence). CDR3: CASKIRNTEAFF. Here the CDR3 DNA reads TGTGCCAGCAAAATACGGAACACTGAAGCTTTCTTT. Full variable domain (rest looked up from reference TRBV7-9 and TRBJ1-1): DTGVSQNPRHKITKRGQNVTFRCDPISEHNRLYWYRQTLGQGPEFLTYFQNEAQLEKSRLLSDRFSAERPKGSFSTLEIQRTEQGDSAMYLCASKIRNTEAFFGQGTRLTVV.

The rearrangement links TRBV27 to TRBJ2-1; 9 bases align to TRBD2. J gave up 4 bases and V 3 bases, and 1 base lay outside the gene matches. The CDR3 sequence is 14 residues long. CDR1 and CDR2 from the germline V gene are MNHEY and SMNVEV (reference sequence). CDR3 nucleotide sequence: TGTGCCAGCAGTTTTAGCGGGAGATACAATGAGCAGTTCTTC. It translates to CASSFSGRYNEQFF.

The chain recombines TRBV19 with TRBJ1-5; 7 bases fit TRBD1. There are 16 residues in the CDR3. CDR1 and CDR2 (germline): LNHDA, SQIVND (reference sequence). V shed 5 bases, J shed 1 base, and the junction held 8 bases outside the gene matches. CDR3 coding DNA: TGTGCCAGTAGTCTCAGGGGGGGATGGAGCAATCAGCCCCAGCATTTT. This sequence encodes CASSLRGGWSNQPQHF.

The V gene is TRBV28, the J gene TRBJ1-3; TRBD1 agrees at 7 bases. This CDR3 region has 16 residues. The germline V gene has CDR1 MDHEN and CDR2 SYDVKM. The V gene end was trimmed by 1 base and the J gene end by 6 bases; junction bases not matched to a gene: 9. CDR3 region: CASSLYLGTEVNTIYF. The CDR3 bases are TGTGCCAGCAGTTTATACCTCGGGACAGAGGTAAACACCATATATTTT.

V and J are TRBV30 and TRBJ2-7, with a possible D match to TRBD1 (7 bases). This CDR3 has 14 residues. The V and J ends lost 3 bases and 3 bases respectively, with 15 bases between them. The germline CDR1 and CDR2 sequences are GTSNPN and SVGIG (reference sequence). CDR3: CAWRSRQGGYEQYF. The CDR3 DNA is TGTGCCTGGAGGAGTCGGCAGGGGGGCTACGAGCAGTACTTC.

The chain recombines TRBV5-1 with TRBJ2-7; D possibly corresponds to TRBD1 (6 bases). There are 13 residues in the CDR3. V shed 2 bases and J shed 3 bases, with 9 bases lying between them. Germline CDR1 is SGHRS and CDR2 is YFSETQ. CDR3 DNA sequence: TGCGCCAGCAGCTTACCAGGGGTCTACGAGCAGTACTTC. Its translation is CASSLPGVYEQYF. The full variable domain, with the rest looked up from reference TRBV5-1 and TRBJ2-7, is KAGVTQTPRYLIKTRGQQVTLSCSPISGHRSVSWYQQTPGQGLQFLFEYFSETQRNKGNFPGRFSGRQFSNSRSEMNVSTLELGDSALYLCASSLPGVYEQYFGPGTRLTVT.

The genes are TRBV6-5 and TRBJ2-2; no clear D. Germline V gives CDR1 MNHEY, CDR2 SVGAGI. V lost 8 bases and J 0 bases, leaving 13 bases between the germline ends. The CDR3 covers 15 residues. The CDR3 DNA reads as TGTGCCAGCGGGTTTGCTAGGACGAACACCGGGGAGCTGTTTTTT. Its translation: CASGFARTNTGELFF.

V gene TRBV11-2 combines with J gene TRBJ1-1; 9 nucleotides agree with TRBD1. Germline lookup yields CDR1 SGHAT and CDR2 FQNNGV. There are 16 residues in the CDR3. V was pared by 1 base and J by 3 bases, with 6 bases of the junction left unmatched. The CDR3 coding sequence is TGTGCCAGCAGCTTAGGTCTGTGGGACAGGGACACTGAAGCTTTCTTT. Residues: CASSLGLWDRDTEAFF. Using reference TRBV11-2 and TRBJ1-1 for the parts outside the CDR3, the full variable domain is EAGVAQSPRYKIIEKRQSVAFWCNPISGHATLYWYQQILGQGPKLLIQFQNNGVVDDSQLPKDRFSAERLKGVDSTLKIQPAKLEDSAVYLCASSLGLWDRDTEAFFGQGTRLTVV.

This clone was recorded a few times. The chain is built from TRBV28 and TRBJ1-1; weak D call: TRBD1 (5 bases). V gave up 4 bases and J gave up 4 bases, with 13 bases separating them. The CDR3 sequence is 14 residues long. Germline loops: CDR1 MDHEN, CDR2 SYDVKM. This CDR3 is CASSYGGVVTEAFF. The DNA of the CDR3 is TGTGCCAGCAGTTATGGGGGGGTAGTCACTGAAGCTTTCTTT.

The chain combines TRBV7-9 with TRBJ1-2; 7 bases line up with TRBD1. The V and J ends lost 6 bases and 4 bases, in that order; junction bases with no gene match: 5. There are 13 residues in the CDR3. Germline values: CDR1 SEHNR, CDR2 FQNEAQ (reference sequence). CDR3 coding DNA: TGTGCCAGCAGTACGGGACAGATCTATGGCTACACCTTC. This codes for CASSTGQIYGYTF.

On this clone itself: Other DNA sequences of this sample code for an identical CDR3. The chain uses TRBV7-3 and TRBJ2-6; D not certain. V was cut by 2 bases and J by 0 bases, with 5 bases left in between. CDR3 size: 15 residues. CDR1 SGHTA and CDR2 FQGTGA come from the germline V gene. This CDR3 reads CASSLLSSGANVLTF. CDR3 DNA sequence: TGTGCCAGCAGCTTACTGAGCTCTGGGGCCAACGTCCTGACTTTC.

V and J are TRBV6-5 and TRBJ1-1, with 7 bases matching TRBD1. The CDR3 loop spans 14 amino acids. After removal of 5 bases from V and 5 bases from J, the junction contained 8 bases not matched to a gene. Looked up from germline, CDR1 is MNHEY and CDR2 is SVGAGI. The CDR3 here is CASSPWDSGTEAFF. In nucleotides, the CDR3 is TGTGCCAGCAGTCCCTGGGACAGTGGGACTGAAGCTTTCTTT.